The 2 T cell receptor beta chains below all came from one sample that was sequenced in a study of blood T cell repertoires in COVID-19. This table comes from immunoSEQ multiplex PCR, and its TCRdb copy is limited to in-frame clones, with some not included. The sample holds approximately 150,000 clones; over 70% are singletons and the top ten take around 11%. The sequencing input was PBMCs or T cells enriched from blood (not recorded which). These receptors came from a man in his 60s who had recovered from COVID-19.

This clone has a single count. The genes are TRBV28 and TRBJ2-7; 8 bases are a match to TRBD1. Germline loops: CDR1 MDHEN, CDR2 SYDVKM. V gave up 2 bases and J gave up 9 bases; unmatched junction bases: 12. The CDR3 extends over 15 amino acids. Here the CDR3 DNA reads TGTGCCAGCAGTTTAGGGGGACAGGTACCCTCCTGGCAGTACTTC. This encodes CASSLGGQVPSWQYF.

This CDR3 reads CASSLWGLSYEQYF. The CDR3 DNA reads TGTGCCAGCAGTCTTTGGGGGCTCTCCTACGAGCAGTACTTC. The genes are TRBV28 and TRBJ2-7; possibly TRBD1 for D (6 bases). The V gene lost 5 bases and the J gene lost 0 bases, with 11 bases spanning the gap. The CDR3 length is 14 residues. Germline CDR1 reads MDHEN; CDR2 reads SYDVKM.